This entry is about one T cell receptor (beta chain). Ten or more counts support this clonotype. The antigen this receptor binds is unknown. No base quality information exists; no much larger clone differs at one position. The donors were roughly 38 Caucasian individuals from Russia, aged 6 to 90 years, who were systemically healthy. Approximately 11 milliliters of peripheral blood were drawn from each donor into EDTA-treated Vacutainer tubes. Ficoll-Paque density-gradient centrifugation was used to isolate PBMCs, with at least 7 million per sample. Total RNA, at least 6 micrograms per sample, was extracted from PBMCs with Trizol reagent. For every donor, flow cytometry on a PBMC aliquot measured the percentage of naive CD45RAhigh/CD27high T cells. The library was made by 5' RACE. This sample was sequenced with an Illumina HiSeq 2500. A second PCR of about 6 to 12 cycles was run with a J-beta primer mix and a sample-barcoded 5' primer. A template-switch 5' adaptor carrying 12 random nucleotides introduced a unique molecular identifier onto each TCR beta cDNA molecule. Each sample yielded at least 2.5 million CDR3-containing paired-end reads. First-strand cDNA was synthesized from all RNA with the Mint cDNA synthesis kit, primed by a TRBC-specific oligonucleotide. Following uracil-DNA glycosylase treatment, a first 18-cycle PCR with universal primers M1SS and BC2_uni_R was performed on all cDNA. On the authors' methods: For normalization, 1 million high-quality reads were randomly selected from each sample, with every read carrying a distinct molecular identifier. Reads with shared molecular identifiers were discarded instead of being binned into consensus sequences. MiTCR, with a Q25 quality threshold and the strictest error-elimination algorithm, was used for CDR3 identification, clonotype clustering and error correction. A nonparametric unseen species model using Euler transformation provided a lower-bound estimate of total TCR beta diversity. TCRdb passed the public sequencing reads through fastp at Q25 and MiXCR, retaining productive beta sequences. Rows matching on CDR3 protein sequence are summarized as one entry with the most common DNA and genes. In this record, the V and J calls reflect TCRdb's handling and not the investigators' own analysis. This sample gives fewer than 800,000 distinct CDR3 sequences in total; less than 40% of them show up just once. The top ten hold approximately 15% of the sample.

These data belong to a study of blood T cells in healthy people across ages (dated by TCRdb to 2013 to 2016). Notes on the research overall: In model experiments, template switching captured roughly one uniquely barcoded TCR beta cDNA molecule for every two T cells. Age-related changes in TCR beta repertoire diversity were measured in the study by deep sequencing normalized with unique cDNA molecular identifiers. The donors were divided into four age groups: young (average approximately 15 years), middle-aged (under 40), aged (about 56) and long-lived (82). To avoid experimental bias, donors of different ages were randomly spread across the sequencing lanes. For two donors (one aged 18 to 29 and one aged 80 or older), the study analyzed two additional independent replicas of 1 million unique cDNA reads from the same blood draw.

The research as a whole found: Compared with the aged group, the long-lived group had more naive CD4+ T cells, fewer expanded clones and increased TCR diversity, a pattern suggesting age selection. Because profiling used bulk unsorted PBMCs, naive and antigen-experienced compartments could not be compared conclusively. Because the CMV infection status of the donors was unknown, age-related changes in expanded clonotypes may potentially have been confounded. As age increased, observed TCR beta diversity per million T cells dropped in a roughly linear way, and a significant reduction was already evident by age around 41. Estimates of total diversity from one million sequenced T cells were regarded as lower bounds and underestimates. The percentage of naive T cells measured by flow cytometry correlated strongly with observed TCR beta diversity.

Including the terminal cysteine and phenylalanine, the CDR3 comprises 17 residues. Only the CDR3 part of the read is kept: 51 bases, read in frame from the first base. The V end loses 3 bases and the J end loses 3 bases, and a stretch of 19 bases separates them. The sequenced sample consisted of blood. This sequence was found in a woman aged 80 or older in good health. Donor details come from another sample of the same person, matched by shared clones. The sequence links TRBV12-3 or TRBV12-4 to TRBJ2-3, and the D gene may be TRBD2, 6 bases matching. The DNA sequence is as follows: TGTGCCAGCAGTTTCATCATGGGGCGGGGCGGGACAGATACGCAGTATTTT. Its protein is CASSFIMGRGGTDTQYF.